This T cell receptor beta chain was recorded in a study of low-dose radiotherapy and immunotherapy resistance in tumors. The wider study: Patients were treated with intravenous nivolumab at 240 mg every two weeks and were also dosed with ipilimumab at 1 mg/kg every six weeks.

The time point here: before trial treatment. Both TCRalpha and TCRbeta chains were reverse transcribed with V-gene-specific primers. An approximately 19-cycle PCR with a constant-region primer and V-primer adapter amplified TCRs. TCRdb redid the calling of the reads with MiXCR, one entry per CDR3 protein. The table lists around 80,000 distinct CDR3 sequences, 18% of them singletons. This clonotype has at least ten counts. This TCR was sampled from a male donor with prostate cancer. The sample in question was PBMCs, obtained before treatment.

The CDR3 protein is CASSVGDRTPYEQYF. The DNA for the CDR3 is TGTGCCAGCAGTGTTGGGGACAGAACCCCCTACGAGCAGTACTTC. This chain links TRBV6-5 with TRBJ2-7; 7 bases match TRBD1. This CDR3 has 15 residues. Trimming at V came to 5 bases and at J to 2 bases, leaving 9 bases not matched to a gene. Per the germline V gene, CDR1 is MNHEY and CDR2 is SVGAGI.